The rows below give T cell receptor beta chains drawn from one sample of a study of cytomegalovirus exposure and HLA in healthy donors. TCRdb's table, derived via immunoSEQ multiplex PCR, lists solely in-frame clones and lacks some. The table has 150,000 or so clones, 65% to 80% seen once; the top ten hold less than 3.5%. Sequencing was carried out using PBMCs. The receptors stem from a man between 18 and 29 years old in good health and CMV-seronegative. Both conserved end residues are part of each CDR3. A D gene is named only where the DNA matches it firmly. Where a row states a size, it is once, few, many or the class of an expanded clone; other rows omit it.

>TRBV30|TRBJ1-2|once|NA
CAWSVRGGSYGYTF
TGTGCCTGGAGTGTACGGGGCGGGAGCTATGGCTACACCTTC
>TRBV5-1|TRBJ1-3|few|NA
CASSLAGNSGNTIYF
TGCGCCAGCAGCTTGGCCGGTAACTCTGGAAACACCATATATTTT
>TRBV5-1|TRBJ2-5|NA|NA
CASSLEVAGQETQYF
TGCGCCAGCAGCTTGGAGGTGGCGGGTCAAGAGACCCAGTACTTC
>TRBV2|TRBJ1-1|few|NA
CASRSTGVGTEAFF
TGTGCCAGCAGGAGCACCGGGGTGGGTACTGAAGCTTTCTTT
>TRBV2|TRBJ1-5|NA|TRBD1
CASKGETGEQPQHF
TGTGCCAGCAAAGGGGAAACAGGGGAACAGCCCCAGCATTTT
>TRBV30|TRBJ2-6|NA|TRBD1
CAWRTGDSGANVLTF
TGTGCCTGGAGGACAGGGGATTCTGGGGCCAACGTCCTGACTTTC
>TRBV7-3|TRBJ2-1|many|TRBD2
CASSLIASGGVNEQFF
TGTGCCAGCAGCTTAATAGCTAGCGGGGGGGTTAATGAGCAGTTCTTC
>TRBV5-1|TRBJ1-1|NA|TRBD1
CASSPDRGPNTEAFF
TGCGCCAGCAGCCCGGACAGGGGGCCCAACACTGAAGCTTTCTTT
>TRBV7-6|TRBJ2-7|NA|TRBD2
CASSSRWTSGSSYEQYF
TGTGCCAGCAGCTCCCGGTGGACTAGCGGTAGCTCCTACGAGCAGTACTTC
>TRBV19|TRBJ1-5|NA|TRBD1
CASSITRTGRQPQHF
TGTGCCAGTAGTATAACTCGGACAGGGCGTCAGCCCCAGCATTTT
>TRBV27|TRBJ1-2|few|NA
CASSLQGFGGYTF
TGTGCCAGCAGTCTACAGGGTTTCGGTGGCTACACCTTC
>TRBV30|TRBJ2-4|NA|NA
CAWSEGGDIQYF
TGTGCCTGGAGCGAAGGGGGGGACATTCAGTACTTC
>TRBV6-1|TRBJ2-5|NA|TRBD2
CASSDLAGWEETQYF
TGTGCCAGCAGTGACTTAGCGGGGTGGGAGGAGACCCAGTACTTC
>TRBV6-6|TRBJ1-1|NA|NA
CASSYGITEAFF
TGTGCCAGCAGTTACGGCATCACTGAAGCTTTCTTT
>TRBV5-4|TRBJ1-2|NA|TRBD1
CASSPIRTGGSYGYTF
TGTGCCAGCAGCCCTATTCGGACAGGGGGCTCATATGGCTACACCTTC
>TRBV23-1|TRBJ1-1|few|NA
CASSQSGQRNTEAFF
TGCGCCAGCAGTCAATCGGGCCAGAGGAACACTGAAGCTTTCTTT
>TRBV11-2|TRBJ1-2|NA|NA
CASSLQGIGAYGYTF
TGTGCCAGCAGCTTACAGGGTATAGGAGCCTATGGCTACACCTTC
>TRBV5-1|TRBJ2-7|NA|NA
CASSLGSGTYEQYF
TGCGCCAGCAGCTTGGGGAGCGGAACCTACGAGCAGTACTTC
>TRBV29-1|TRBJ1-1|NA|NA
CSVVWQGTNTEAFF
TGCAGCGTTGTGTGGCAGGGAACGAACACTGAAGCTTTCTTT
>TRBV11-2|TRBJ1-3|NA|TRBD1
CASSYIQGARGNTIYF
TGTGCCAGCAGCTATATACAGGGGGCGCGCGGAAACACCATATATTTT
>TRBV28|TRBJ1-5|NA|NA
CASSPTGSSNQPQHF
TGTGCCAGCAGCCCCACCGGGTCTAGCAATCAGCCCCAGCATTTT
>TRBV7-2|TRBJ2-5|NA|TRBD2
CASSPRLAGGTQYF
TGTGCCAGCAGCCCTCGACTAGCGGGGGGTACTCAGTACTTC
>TRBV25-1|TRBJ2-2|NA|TRBD2
CASRGGIGELFF
TGTGCCAGCAGGGGGGGGATCGGGGAGCTGTTTTTT
>TRBV7-3|TRBJ1-1|NA|NA
CASSLNQGHTEAFF
TGTGCCAGCAGCTTAAACCAGGGTCACACTGAAGCTTTCTTT
>TRBV9|TRBJ1-1|NA|TRBD1
CASSPQGGGTEAFF
TGTGCCAGCAGCCCACAGGGGGGGGGCACTGAAGCTTTCTTT
>TRBV7-2|TRBJ1-2|NA|NA
CASREGTAVTF
TGTGCCAGCAGGGAGGGGACGGCGGTCACCTTC
>TRBV5-1|TRBJ2-5|NA|TRBD1
CASSLRQGIRETQYF
TGCGCCAGCAGCTTAAGACAGGGGATTAGAGAGACCCAGTACTTC
>TRBV5-1|TRBJ1-5|NA|TRBD1
CASSLGGTGVNQPQHF
TGCGCCAGCAGCTTGGGGGGGACAGGGGTAAATCAGCCCCAGCATTTT
>TRBV19|TRBJ1-5|NA|NA
CASSPNHRADQPQHF
TGTGCCAGTAGCCCGAACCACAGGGCGGATCAGCCCCAGCATTTT
>TRBV5-6|TRBJ1-1|NA|TRBD1
CASSSKGQAKVRDRAFF
TGTGCCAGCAGCTCAAAGGGACAGGCAAAAGTTCGGGATCGAGCTTTCTTT
>TRBV5-1|TRBJ2-3|NA|TRBD1
CASSFLRGRRADTQYF
TGCGCCAGCAGCTTTCTCAGGGGGCGCCGAGCAGATACGCAGTATTTT
>TRBV6-4|TRBJ2-1|NA|TRBD2
CASRLRAGASYRSSYNEQFF
TGTGCCAGCAGACTAAGAGCGGGGGCCTCATACCGAAGCTCCTACAATGAGCAGTTCTTC
>TRBV15|TRBJ1-5|NA|NA
CATSSEVSSNQPQHF
TGTGCCACCAGCAGTGAGGTGTCTTCCAATCAGCCCCAGCATTTT
>TRBV5-8|TRBJ1-4|NA|TRBD1
CASSFTGTGSEKLFF
TGTGCCAGCAGCTTCACCGGGACAGGGAGCGAAAAACTGTTTTTT
>TRBV5-6|TRBJ1-2|few|NA
CASSPKGYIYGYTF
TGTGCCAGCAGCCCCAAGGGGTACATCTATGGCTACACCTTC
>TRBV6-6|TRBJ1-2|few|TRBD1
CASSIRQGTDYGYTF
TGTGCCAGCAGCATCAGACAGGGGACGGACTATGGCTACACCTTC
>TRBV6-5|TRBJ2-2|NA|NA
CATAGTTNTGELFF
TGTGCCACCGCCGGGACAACGAACACCGGGGAGCTGTTTTTT
>TRBV10-3|TRBJ1-1|NA|NA
CAISEDAGVTEAFF
TGTGCCATCAGTGAGGATGCAGGGGTCACTGAAGCTTTCTTT
>TRBV2|TRBJ2-1|NA|NA
CASSGLLSSKFF
TGTGCCAGCAGTGGACTCCTCTCAAGTAAGTTCTTC
>TRBV11-2|TRBJ1-2|once|NA
CASSTGGGFYGHTF
TGTGCCAGCAGCACCGGGGGGGGTTTCTATGGCCACACCTTC
>TRBV7-2|TRBJ2-7|NA|NA
CASSPDRTNTYEQYF
TGTGCCAGCAGCCCCGACAGGACAAATACCTACGAGCAGTACTTC
>TRBV7-2|TRBJ2-6|few|NA
CASSLARTSGAAGSGANVLTF
TGTGCCAGCAGCTTAGCCAGAACATCAGGGGCCGCAGGATCTGGGGCCAACGTCCTGACTTTC
>TRBV6-1|TRBJ1-2|NA|NA
CASSVTGNVYGYTF
TGTGCCAGCAGTGTTACAGGGAACGTCTATGGCTACACCTTC
>TRBV2|TRBJ1-5|NA|NA
CASSDSRGSRQPQHF
TGTGCCAGCAGTGATTCTCGGGGTTCGCGACAGCCCCAGCATTTT
>TRBV6-5|TRBJ2-5|few|NA
CASSYSRVGTTQYF
TGTGCCAGCAGTTACTCGAGGGTGGGAACGACCCAGTACTTC
>TRBV7-2|TRBJ2-3|NA|NA
CASSPRTGTDTQYF
TGTGCCAGCAGCCCCCGGACAGGCACAGATACGCAGTATTTT
>TRBV5-1|TRBJ2-3|few|TRBD1
CASSQGQTTDTQYF
TGCGCCAGCAGCCAGGGACAGACTACAGATACGCAGTATTTT
>TRBV7-2|TRBJ1-6|once|TRBD1
CASRNTGGHSPLHF
TGTGCCAGCAGAAATACAGGGGGCCATTCACCCCTCCACTTT
>TRBV11-3|TRBJ1-2|NA|NA
CAGPRGEGGYTF
TGTGCCGGCCCGCGGGGGGAAGGTGGCTACACCTTC
>TRBV11-2|TRBJ2-7|NA|NA
CASSLGQREQYF
TGTGCCAGCAGCTTAGGCCAGAGGGAGCAGTACTTC